The 5 T cell receptor beta chains reported below all come from one sample, sequenced in a study of T-cell memory formation after mild COVID-19. TCRdb used MiXCR to reprocess the 5' RACE reads, holding one entry per CDR3 protein. The sample contains roughly 300,000 distinct CDR3 sequences, 15% to 20% of which appear only once. The sample consisted of PBMCs or a T cell subset sorted from them (not recorded which). The receptors originated from a man younger than 35 who had mild COVID-19 (a few samples of this study predate the infection). Cell type and time point are not known.

This clonotype was seen a handful of times. The chain has TRBV11-2 and TRBJ2-4; tentatively, D is TRBD1 (5 bases). The CDR3 is made up of 14 amino acids. The V and J ends lost 8 bases and 8 bases respectively, with 19 bases between them. The germline gives CDR1 SGHAT, CDR2 FQNNGV. As DNA, the CDR3 is TGTGCCAGCCGCAGGGCAAGGGTTTCGGACATTCAGTACTTC. Translating gives CASRRARVSDIQYF.

This clonotype was recorded a few times. This chain links TRBV15 with TRBJ1-2; 7 bases fit TRBD1. The CDR3 has 14 residues. The germline V gene encodes CDR1 LNHNV and CDR2 YYDKDF (reference sequence). Losses at the gene ends were 4 bases for V and 4 bases for J; bases not matched to a gene: 6. CDR3: CATSTDGTAYGYTF. In DNA, the CDR3 is TGTGCCACCAGCACTGACGGGACAGCCTATGGCTACACCTTC.

The chain links TRBV6-2 or TRBV6-3 to TRBJ1-2; maybe TRBD1 (6 bases). Looked up from germline, CDR1 is MNHEY and CDR2 is SVGEGT. The V end lost 5 bases, the J end lost 4 bases, and 17 bases lay between the germline ends. CDR3 length equals 15 residues. CDR3 sequence: CASSHRRDTLYGYTF. For the CDR3, the DNA is TGTGCCAGCAGTCACCGGAGGGACACACTCTATGGCTACACCTTC.

This clonotype was recorded at least ten times. The genes are TRBV6-5 and TRBJ1-6; D is ambiguous. Germline assignment: CDR1 MNHEY and CDR2 SVGAGI. This CDR3 region has 15 residues. V lost 8 bases and J 10 bases, leaving 21 bases between the germline ends. DNA of the CDR3: TGTGCCAGCTCCACAACGCAACGGGGAACATCACCCCTCCACTTT. It codes for CASSTTQRGTSPLHF.

This clonotype was seen a handful of times. V gene TRBV12-3 or TRBV12-4 combines with J gene TRBJ2-7, with 8 bases fitting TRBD2. Trimming at V came to 3 bases and at J to 6 bases, leaving 7 bases not matched to a gene. The CDR3 totals 14 residues. The DNA of the CDR3 is TGTGCCAGCAGTTTTTCGCCGGGGGGGGCCGAGCAGTACGTC. As protein: CASSFSPGGAEQYV.